This T cell receptor beta chain was captured by sequencing in a study of spatial heterogeneity in lung cancer. The CDR3 totals 16 residues. Trimming pared 0 bases from V and 2 bases from J, leaving 14 bases between. Germline V gene data show CDR1 as DFQATT and CDR2 as SNEGSKA (reference sequence). Described time point: blood at routine non-recurrence follow-up after resection. The sequenced material consisted of unsorted whole RNA from tumor, nontumor lung or frozen PBMC. TCRdb called the 5' RACE reads again in MiXCR, with one record for every CDR3 protein. The sample contains about 52,000 distinct CDR3 sequences, about 7.4% of which appear only once. The table lists this clonotype with many counts.

Source: PBMCs, taken at follow-up. This rearrangement joins TRBV20-1 to TRBJ1-5; weak D call: TRBD1 (6 bases). This clonotype originated in a female donor with early-stage non-small cell lung cancer. The chain's CDR3 is CSARDPKGGGNQPQHF. DNA of the CDR3: TGCAGTGCTAGAGATCCGAAAGGGGGAGGCAATCAGCCCCAGCATTTT.